This T cell receptor (beta chain) was captured in a study of blood T cell repertoires in COVID-19. This clone was observed a handful of times. Produced via immunoSEQ multiplex PCR; TCRdb's table is partial and in-frame only. This sample yields fewer than 65,000 clones, of which about four fifths are seen a single time; around 25% belongs to the top ten. This receptor was obtained from a human donor in a cohort sampled during active COVID-19. The sequenced sample consisted of peripheral blood.

The CDR3: CASSLDRGLQYF. The CDR3 DNA follows: TGCGCCAGCAGCCTGGACAGGGGACTTCAGTACTTC. The chain uses TRBV4-3 and TRBJ2-7; 9 nucleotides match TRBD1. The CDR3 consists of 12 residues. Germline V lookup: CDR1 LGHNA, CDR2 YSLEER. Germline trimming cut 4 bases from V and 10 bases from J; bases unmatched to any gene: 5.